This T cell receptor beta chain stems from a study of blood T cell repertoires in COVID-19 (dated by TCRdb to the early 2020s). The study in broad terms: Collaborator samples came from the United States, Italy and Spain and covered acute and convalescent phases of COVID-19. The prospective study material was composed of cDNA or gDNA derived from T cells, B-cell-depleted T cells, or PBMCs. The dataset comprised deeply sampled blood TCRbeta repertoires from subjects exposed to, actively infected with, or recovered from COVID-19. The repertoires were released in a freely available public database meant as a resource for research on the immune response to SARS-CoV-2. Samples came from the ongoing ImmuneRACE study (first 160 participants) plus 1,254 subjects from 6 global collaborators. Nearly every sample came with metadata listing a de-identified subject ID, COVID-19 status, age in years and sex. Where HLA class I and class II types were available, the types were taken from metadata supplied by the sample provider, not from assay-based typing. Overall results and qualifications from the work: The amount of clinical and demographic metadata varied by source and participant and was provided uncurated.

Measured from the cysteine to the valine, the CDR3 is 16 residues long. CDR3 DNA only is kept here, 48 bases in frame from base 1. The germline V end is reduced by 1 base and the J end by 2 bases; junction bases left unmatched: 6. The germline V gene yields SGHTA for CDR1 and FQGNSA for CDR2. Enrolling through a virtual design, the prospective study's participants ranged in age from roughly 18 to 95 years and lived across roughly 24 United States geographic areas. To assign participants to cohorts, the prospective study relied on clinical history that participants themselves reported in a screening survey and a study questionnaire. Recovered participants in ImmuneRACE Cohort 3 were defined as having two consecutive negative NP/OP PCR tests, clearance from a healthcare professional, or resolution of symptoms. Mobile phlebotomists in the prospective study collected whole blood, serum and a nasopharyngeal or oropharyngeal swab from every participant. Additional blood draws and questionnaires over a 2-month period could optionally be provided by prospective study participants. Before DNA extraction, prospective study blood samples were shipped either frozen or at room temperature.

TCRbeta CDR3 regions were amplified from genomic DNA using the immunoSEQ Assay, a bias-controlled multiplex PCR. In the original analysis: Nucleated cell counts per sample were estimated from amplification of reference gene primers within the assay. Sequence reads were collapsed and filtered to measure the absolute abundance of every unique TCRbeta CDR3 rearrangement. For each sample, productive Simpson clonality was calculated by taking the square root of Simpson's diversity index across productive rearrangements. TCRdb provides this immuneACCESS table in a form limited to in-frame rearrangements. Some clones are lacking; in checked studies, under half of them reflect an unresolved V gene, and why the rest are absent is not known. That table gives V, J and clone size, and the DNA gave D and trimming. The sample contains 180,000 or so clones, around four fifths of them found a single time. The ten largest make up 4% to 4.5% of the sample.

Worth noting for this clone: Its antigen specificity is not known. No qualities accompany the bases; no much larger clone lies one base away.

The V and J segments used are TRBV7-2 and TRBJ2-7, and TRBD2 matches 9 of the central bases. This receptor was obtained from a woman between 50 and 59 years old who had recovered from COVID-19. Sample: PBMCs or T cells enriched from blood (not recorded which). CDR3 loop: CASSLVFAGGPYEQYV. DNA sequence: TGTGCCAGCAGCTTAGTCTTTGCGGGAGGGCCCTACGAGCAGTACGTC.